One sample yielded the 16 T cell receptor beta chains listed below, sequenced in a study of T cells after yellow fever vaccination. MiXCR, run by TCRdb on the 5' RACE reads, gives a single entry per CDR3 protein. In the table there are 90,000 to 150,000 distinct CDR3 sequences, roughly 6.8% of which are singletons. The sequencing used CD4+ T cells sorted from PBMCs, collected roughly seven weeks after the first yellow fever vaccination. All receptors derive from a man younger than 35 who received the YFV17D yellow fever vaccine.

This rearrangement joins TRBV5-4 to TRBJ2-5; 10 bases are a match to TRBD2. The germline gives CDR1 SGHNT, CDR2 YYREEE (reference sequence). The trim removed 4 bases at V and 3 bases at J, leaving 9 bases unmatched. CDR3 size: 16 residues. The CDR3 sequence: CASSRTQRGGEETQYF. The CDR3 DNA reads TGTGCCAGCAGCCGCACCCAGCGGGGGGGCGAAGAGACCCAGTACTTC.

This clonotype has ten or more counts. The V gene is TRBV21-1, the J gene TRBJ2-5; the table's TRBD1 call for D was not verified on the DNA. TRBV21-1 is a pseudogene locus. CDR3 size: 15 residues. CDR3 coding DNA: TGTGCCAGCAGCAACGATACAGGAAGGGGAGAGACCCAGTACTTC. Protein product: CASSNDTGRGETQYF.

At least ten counts were recorded for this clonotype. The CDR3 here is CASSLEGTSGAYEQYF. The CDR3 DNA sequence: TGTGCCAGCAGCCTAGAGGGGACTAGCGGGGCATACGAGCAGTACTTC. The chain uses TRBV7-2 and TRBJ2-7; 13 nucleotides match TRBD2. The germline CDR1 and CDR2 sequences are SGHTA and FQGNSA. The CDR3 length is 16 residues. V was pared by 5 bases and J by 4 bases, with 8 bases of the junction left unmatched.

This clonotype occurred many times. This sequence joins TRBV6-1 and TRBJ1-6; D is ambiguous. The CDR3 totals 15 residues. Germline V gives CDR1 MNHNS, CDR2 SASEGT. With 7 bases removed from V and 15 bases from J, the gap between germline ends came to 25 bases. The CDR3 DNA follows: TGTGCCAGCATCAGTCAAGGAGTACACCCGGAACACCTCCACTTT. This codes for CASISQGVHPEHLHF.

The rearrangement joins TRBV6-2 or TRBV6-3 to TRBJ1-4, with unresolved D. Germline V gives CDR1 MNHEY, CDR2 SVGEGT. The ends were cut back, 0 bases at V and 4 bases at J, with 9 bases in the middle. The CDR3 runs to 15 residues. This CDR3 reads CASSYSTLNNEKLFF. CDR3 DNA sequence: TGTGCCAGCAGTTACTCGACGCTGAATAATGAAAAACTGTTTTTT.

This clonotype was counted ten times or more. The CDR3 spells CASIWGAGSDTQYF. In DNA, the CDR3 is TGTGCCAGCATCTGGGGCGCGGGGTCAGATACGCAGTATTTT. The V call is TRBV7-8, the J call TRBJ2-3; tentatively, D is TRBD2 (6 bases). CDR1 is SGHVS and CDR2 is FQNEAQ in the germline V gene. CDR3 length equals 14 residues. Trimming stripped 7 bases from V and 4 bases from J, with 15 bases between.

This clonotype was observed many times. This rearrangement joins TRBV7-9 to TRBJ1-6; 7 nucleotides align to TRBD1. Germline V CDR1 and CDR2: SEHNR, FQNEAQ (reference sequence). The J segment lost 12 bases and the V segment lost 6 bases, leaving 2 bases of the junction unmatched. CDR3 length: 11 residues. CDR3 sequence (DNA): TGTGCCAGCAGTCAGGGGGAACCCCTCCACTTT. Protein: CASSQGEPLHF.

This clonotype showed up just a few times. V is TRBV7-2 and J is TRBJ1-5; D might be TRBD1 (6 bases). Trimming took off 5 bases at V and 7 bases at J, with 18 bases between the two ends. The CDR3 covers 15 residues. The germline V gene encodes CDR1 SGHTA and CDR2 FQGNSA. As DNA, the CDR3 is TGTGCCAGCAGCCTCCGAGGGGGGCGCGGGCAGCCCCAGCATTTT. Translation: CASSLRGGRGQPQHF.

V usage is TRBV5-4 and J usage is TRBJ2-2; D possibly uses TRBD1 or TRBD2 (5 bases each). The CDR3 spans 16 residues. Germline V gene lookup returns CDR1 SGHNT and CDR2 YYREEE (reference sequence). V lost 4 bases, J lost 2 bases, and 15 bases lay in between. For the CDR3, the DNA is TGTGCCAGCAGCGGCCTCCGGGACGGAAACACCGGGGAGCTGTTTTTT. Translating it yields CASSGLRDGNTGELFF.

The chain recombines TRBV18 with TRBJ2-7; tentatively, D is TRBD1 (5 bases). The CDR3 has 15 amino acids. V shed 1 base and J shed 3 bases, with 13 bases lying between them. Germline loops: CDR1 KGHSH, CDR2 LQKENI. CDR3 DNA: TGTGCCAGCTCACCACAAGCAGGGCCTATCTACGAGCAGTACGTC. This codes for CASSPQAGPIYEQYV.

This clonotype was observed at least ten times. The chain links TRBV6-1 to TRBJ2-7, with D unresolved. The CDR3 is made up of 13 amino acids. The germline gives CDR1 MNHNS, CDR2 SASEGT. V lost 7 bases and J 5 bases, leaving 15 bases between the germline ends. In DNA form, the CDR3 reads TGTGCCAGCAAGAAGACCGCGAGGAACGAGCAGTACTTC. Protein sequence: CASKKTARNEQYF.

This clonotype was detected many times. This chain joins TRBV7-2 and TRBJ2-2; D tentatively fits TRBD1 or TRBD2 (5 bases each). The germline CDR1 and CDR2 sequences are SGHTA and FQGNSA. V was cut by 5 bases and J by 0 bases, with 10 bases left in between. CDR3 length: 15 amino acids. This chain's CDR3 is CASSRDPTNTGELFF. Written as DNA, the CDR3 is TGTGCCAGCAGCAGGGACCCCACGAACACCGGGGAGCTGTTTTTT.

This clonotype appeared many times. The V and J genes are TRBV5-4 and TRBJ2-1; weak D call: TRBD2 (6 bases). V dropped 2 bases and J dropped 7 bases, with 16 bases sitting between them. CDR3 size: 15 residues. CDR1 and CDR2 (germline): SGHNT, YYREEE (reference sequence). The CDR3 DNA reads TGTGCCAGCAGCTTCAACGGGGACTTCCCTAATGAGCAGTTCTTC. It translates to CASSFNGDFPNEQFF.

Many counts were recorded for this clonotype. The chain uses TRBV6-1 and TRBJ1-5, with D possibly being TRBD1 (5 bases). The CDR3 contains 19 residues. Germline values: CDR1 MNHNS, CDR2 SASEGT. The V and J ends lost 1 base and 3 bases respectively, with 22 bases between them. This CDR3 reads CASSEGTWTLRRVNQPQHF. The CDR3 region has the DNA TGTGCCAGCAGTGAAGGGACATGGACACTGAGGAGAGTCAATCAGCCCCAGCATTTT.

As regards this clonotype: A read error may explain this, as a much larger clone is one base away. The rearrangement links TRBV5-1 to TRBJ1-3, with 9 bases identical to TRBD1. The germline gives CDR1 SGHRS, CDR2 YFSETQ. The CDR3 is 15 residues long. V was pared by 4 bases and J by 7 bases, with 9 bases of the junction left unmatched. CDR3: CASSQTTTGGNTIYF. The DNA for the CDR3 is TGCGCCAGCAGCCAGACCACGACAGGGGGTAACACCATATATTTT. The variable domain in full, completed from reference TRBV5-1 and TRBJ1-3, reads KAGVTQTPRYLIKTRGQQVTLSCSPISGHRSVSWYQQTPGQGLQFLFEYFSETQRNKGNFPGRFSGRQFSNSRSEMNVSTLELGDSALYLCASSQTTTGGNTIYFGEGSWLTVV.

This clonotype was detected ten times or more. The gene calls are TRBV6-2 or TRBV6-3 and TRBJ2-2; no clear D gene. Trimming left V 8 bases short and J 3 bases short, with 10 bases between. CDR1 is MNHEY, CDR2 SVGEGT, per germline. The CDR3 consists of 13 residues. The CDR3 bases are TGTGCCAGCGACCCTGCGTACACCGGGGAGCTGTTTTTT. Translated: CASDPAYTGELFF.